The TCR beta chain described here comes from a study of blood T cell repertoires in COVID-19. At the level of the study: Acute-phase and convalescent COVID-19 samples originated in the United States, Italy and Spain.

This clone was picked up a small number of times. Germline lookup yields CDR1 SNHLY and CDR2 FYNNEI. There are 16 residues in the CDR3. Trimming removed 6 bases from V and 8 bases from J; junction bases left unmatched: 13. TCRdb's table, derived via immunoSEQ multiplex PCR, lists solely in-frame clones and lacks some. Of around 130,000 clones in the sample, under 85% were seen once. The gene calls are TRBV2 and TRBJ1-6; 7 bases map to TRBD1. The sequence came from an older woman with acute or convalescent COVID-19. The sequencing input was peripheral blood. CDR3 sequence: CASSPPPDRAYSPLHF. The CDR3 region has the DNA TGTGCCAGCAGCCCTCCTCCCGACAGGGCGTATTCACCCCTCCACTTT.